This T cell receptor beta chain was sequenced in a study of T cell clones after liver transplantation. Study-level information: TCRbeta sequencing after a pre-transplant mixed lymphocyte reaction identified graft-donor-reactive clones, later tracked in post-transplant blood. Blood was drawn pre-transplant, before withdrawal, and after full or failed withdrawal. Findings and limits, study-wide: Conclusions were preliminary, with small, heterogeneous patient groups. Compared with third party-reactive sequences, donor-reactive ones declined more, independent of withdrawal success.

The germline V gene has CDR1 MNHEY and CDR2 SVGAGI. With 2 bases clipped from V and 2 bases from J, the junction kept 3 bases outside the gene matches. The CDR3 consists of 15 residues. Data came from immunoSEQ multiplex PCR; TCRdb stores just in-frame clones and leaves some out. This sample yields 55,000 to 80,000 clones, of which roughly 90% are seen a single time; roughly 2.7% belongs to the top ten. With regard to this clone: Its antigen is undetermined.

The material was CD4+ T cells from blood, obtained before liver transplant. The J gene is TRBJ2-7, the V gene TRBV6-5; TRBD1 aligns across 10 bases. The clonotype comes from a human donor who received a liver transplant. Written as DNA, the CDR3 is TGTGCCAGCAGTTACCTTGGACAGGGGGCCTACGAGCAGTACTTC. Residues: CASSYLGQGAYEQYF.